This T cell receptor beta chain was found in a study of cytomegalovirus exposure and HLA in healthy donors. Points from the study as a whole: Most CMV-associated TCR beta chains were later found to appear HLA-restricted. Researchers catalogued 160 or so TCR beta chains as cytomegalovirus-associated. In a later analysis, HLA-associated beta chains showed higher expansion and lower generation probabilities than comparable chains. Prior analysis indicated that the majority of TCR beta V segments exhibited productivity approximately 87% or approximately 30% of the time.

The primer mix had 60 Vbeta and 13 Jbeta primers. The table came from immunoSEQ multiplex PCR; TCRdb's copy has only in-frame clones and leaves some out. Counted here are around 130,000 clones, around 85% occurring once; the ten biggest clones make up about 7%. On this clone: Antigen unknown.

Sequenced material: PBMCs. The sequence was collected from a woman aged 25 to 39 in good health and CMV-seropositive.

The CDR3 reads CASSKRQGTTGNTIYF. The CDR3 DNA reads TGTGCCAGCAGCAAAAGACAGGGAACCACTGGAAACACCATATATTTT. V is TRBV21-1 and J is TRBJ1-3; TRBD1 is the table's D call and was not checked against the DNA. TRBV21-1 corresponds to a pseudogene. The CDR3 has 16 residues.